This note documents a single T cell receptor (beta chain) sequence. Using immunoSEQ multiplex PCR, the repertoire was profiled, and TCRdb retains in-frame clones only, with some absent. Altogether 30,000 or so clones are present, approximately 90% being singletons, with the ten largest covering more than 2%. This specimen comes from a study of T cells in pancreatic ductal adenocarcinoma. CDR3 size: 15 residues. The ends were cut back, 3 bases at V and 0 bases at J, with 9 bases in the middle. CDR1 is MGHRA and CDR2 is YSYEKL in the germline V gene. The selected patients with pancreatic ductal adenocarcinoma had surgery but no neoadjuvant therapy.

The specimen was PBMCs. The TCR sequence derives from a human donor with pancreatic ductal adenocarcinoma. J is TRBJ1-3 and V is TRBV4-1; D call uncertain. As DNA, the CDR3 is TGCGCCAGCAGCCAGCGGGCAGACTCTGGAAACACCATATATTTT. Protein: CASSQRADSGNTIYF.